This T cell receptor (beta chain) was sequenced for a study of blood T cell repertoires in COVID-19. Across the whole study: Both acute and convalescent COVID-19 samples were obtained from the United States, Italy and Spain. Nucleic acid was either cDNA or gDNA, and it came from T cells, B-cell-depleted T cells, or PBMCs.

Per the authors' pipeline: How many nucleated cells were present was estimated from reference gene primer amplification. The protocol was immunoSEQ multiplex PCR, while the TCRdb copy is restricted to in-frame clones and leaves out a portion. V and J calls and clone size are copied from that table; D and trimming were computed from the DNA. The table shows roughly 100,000 clones, with roughly nine tenths occurring only once. CDR3 length: 13 amino acids. Germline values: CDR1 LNHDA, CDR2 SQIVND (reference sequence). The V segment lost 10 bases and the J segment 7 bases; nucleotides outside the gene matches: 7.

The clonotype was recovered from a man aged 45-65 years in a cohort sampled during active COVID-19. This chain uses TRBV19 with TRBJ1-4, with TRBD1 matching over 9 bases. The specimen sequenced was peripheral blood. CDR3 region: CATTGGTIEKLFF. Written as DNA, the CDR3 is TGTGCCACCACAGGGGGCACGATTGAAAAACTGTTTTTT. Complete variable domain (other parts from reference TRBV19 and TRBJ1-4): DGGITQSPKYLFRKEGQNVTLSCEQNLNHDAMYWYRQDPGQGLRLIYYSQIVNDFQKGDIAEGYSVSREKKESFPLTVTSAQKNPTAFYLCATTGGTIEKLFFGSGTQLSVL.